The T cell receptor beta chain described here comes from a study of spatial heterogeneity in lung cancer. About the research overall: An average of more than ten raw reads was observed per unique TCR and UMI combination.

In the case of this clonotype: The target antigen is unknown. This may come from a read error, since a much larger clone is one base off.

Carried by each TCR cDNA molecule was a unique molecular identifier. MiXCR was run by TCRdb on the 5' RACE reads, yielding one entry per CDR3 protein. The sample holds approximately 11,000 distinct CDR3 sequences, around 9.3% seen once. Study results and limitations: Compared with follow-up, resection was when ubiquitous expanded tumor TCRs appeared in blood more.

This CDR3 spans 15 amino acids. After removal of 3 bases from V and 3 bases from J, the junction contained 6 bases not matched to a gene. The V gene's germline CDR1 is LNHDA and CDR2 SQIVND (reference sequence). Stated time point: sample taken at primary tumor resection. Material for sequencing was whole RNA from tumor, nontumor lung or frozen PBMC, left unsorted. The chain recombines TRBV19 with TRBJ2-3; 7 bases map to TRBD2. Sequenced material: PBMCs, taken at surgery. The sequence came from a male donor with early-stage non-small cell lung cancer. The DNA for the CDR3 is TGTGCCAGTAGTATGTACCGCGGGAGAACAGATACGCAGTATTTT. As protein: CASSMYRGRTDTQYF.